A selection of T cell receptor beta chains follows, all from one sample in a study of T cell responses to AZD1222 COVID-19 vaccine. Assay: immunoSEQ multiplex PCR; the TCRdb copy retains only in-frame clones and omits some. The sample carries some 95,000 clones, 86% recorded once. The sample consisted of peripheral blood, taken on day 0 of AZD1222 vaccination. Receptor source: an adult in good health. Both conserved end residues are part of each CDR3. The D gene is left open where the match is weak. The size field is filled for only some rows; it gives once, few, many or a size class.

TRBJ2-2 | TRBV9 | . | TRBD2 | TGTGCCAGCAGAACTGGACTAGCGGGCCCGAACACCGGGGAGCTGTTTTTT | CASRTGLAGPNTGELFF
TRBJ2-7 | TRBV20-1 | . | . | TGCAGTGCTAGTGATACCGACGAGCAGTACTTC | CSASDTDEQYF
TRBJ2-3 | TRBV4-2 | . | . | TGTGCCAGCAGCCCCACCCTCGGGCTTCAGGATACGCAGTATTTT | CASSPTLGLQDTQYF
TRBJ1-1 | TRBV20-1 | few | . | TGCAGTGCTAGTCGTGGGGTTGGCACTGAAGCTTTCTTT | CSASRGVGTEAFF
TRBJ2-3 | TRBV11-2 | . | . | TGTGCCAGCAACGGTCCTAGCACAGATACGCAGTATTTT | CASNGPSTDTQYF
TRBJ2-5 | TRBV5-1 | . | . | TGCGCCAGCAGCTTACAGGGGCGGGGAGAGACCCAGTACTTC | CASSLQGRGETQYF
TRBJ1-1 | TRBV9 | . | . | TGTGCCAGCAGCGTAGTTCAACACACTGAAGCTTTCTTT | CASSVVQHTEAFF
TRBJ2-7 | TRBV6-5 | . | . | TGTGCCAGCAGTTACTCTCGGTGGAGGGGTAACGAGCAGTACTTC | CASSYSRWRGNEQYF
TRBJ1-1 | TRBV4-1 | . | TRBD1 | TGCGCCAGCACCTCCAGGTTCGGGACAGGGCAATTGGACACTGAAGCTTTCTTT | CASTSRFGTGQLDTEAFF
TRBJ2-2 | TRBV24-1 | . | TRBD2 | TGTGCCACCAGTGATTCGGGAACCATGGTAGCGGGGGGTAACACCGGGGAGCTGTTTTTT | CATSDSGTMVAGGNTGELFF
TRBJ2-5 | TRBV12-3/TRBV12-4 | . | . | TGTGCCAGCAGTCCTGCTTTGGAGACCCAGTACTTC | CASSPALETQYF
TRBJ1-2 | TRBV5-1 | . | . | TGCGCCAGCAGCTTGGCCGGCTATGGCTACACCTTC | CASSLAGYGYTF
TRBJ2-7 | TRBV11-3 | . | TRBD2 | TGTGCCAGCAGCTTAGACCAAGGAGGCACTAGCGCTCTCCACGAGCAGTACTTC | CASSLDQGGTSALHEQYF
TRBJ1-5 | TRBV27 | . | . | TGTGCCAGCAGACAGGGTGCTGGAAATCAGCCCCAGCATTTT | CASRQGAGNQPQHF
TRBJ2-7 | TRBV3-1/TRBV3-2 | . | TRBD1 | TGTGCCAGCAGCACCCGACAGGGGAATCAGTACTTC | CASSTRQGNQYF
TRBJ1-2 | TRBV7-9 | few | . | TGTGCCAGCAGCCGACTCGAACAGTATGGCTACACCTTC | CASSRLEQYGYTF
TRBJ1-3 | TRBV18 | . | . | TGTGCCAGCTCACCACCGAACAGGGCTTCTGGAAACACCATATATTTT | CASSPPNRASGNTIYF
TRBJ2-7 | TRBV20-1 | . | . | TGCAGTGCTTACAGGGACGAGCAGTACTTC | CSAYRDEQYF
TRBJ1-1 | TRBV30 | . | . | TGTGCCTGGAGAGGAAGGAACACTGAAGCTTTCTTT | CAWRGRNTEAFF
TRBJ2-2 | TRBV30 | . | . | TGTGCCTGGAGTGAGACAGTGGGGAACACCGGGGAGCTGTTTTTT | CAWSETVGNTGELFF
TRBJ1-6 | TRBV6-5 | . | TRBD1 | TGTGCCAGCAGTACGGGTGACAGGGGCGGTTCACCCCTCCACTTT | CASSTGDRGGSPLHF
TRBJ1-4 | TRBV6-5 | . | TRBD1 | TGTGCCAGCAGTCCAGGGGGTTACCTTGAAAAACTGTTTTTT | CASSPGGYLEKLFF
TRBJ1-1 | TRBV6-1 | many | . | TGTGCCAGCAGTGAAATGGCAGGGAGTAACACTGAAGCTTTCTTT | CASSEMAGSNTEAFF
TRBJ2-3 | TRBV4-1 | . | . | TGCGCCAGCAGCCAAGATCTTGGGGTACATACGCAGTATTTT | CASSQDLGVHTQYF
TRBJ1-1 | TRBV5-1 | . | . | TGCGCCAGCAGCCAATCCAGGGAAACTGAAGCTTTCTTT | CASSQSRETEAFF
TRBJ2-7 | TRBV7-9 | . | . | TGTGCCAGCAGCTTAGCAGTAGGACGCGAGCAGTACTTC | CASSLAVGREQYF
TRBJ2-6 | TRBV2 | . | . | TGTGCCAGCAATTTAAAAACCAGCTCTGGGGCCAACGTCCTGACTTTC | CASNLKTSSGANVLTF
TRBJ2-3 | TRBV2 | . | . | TGTGCCAGCAGTGTCAACGGAGTAGGGGATACGCAGTATTTT | CASSVNGVGDTQYF
TRBJ2-5 | TRBV19 | . | . | TGTGCCAGTAGTGAGTCGGAGACCCAGTACTTC | CASSESETQYF
TRBJ1-6 | TRBV2 | . | . | TGTGCCAGCAGGGGGCGGGGATGGTCACCCCTCCACTTT | CASRGRGWSPLHF
TRBJ2-7 | TRBV9 | . | . | TGTGCCAGCAGCGTCGGGACGACCCCGGAGCAGTACTTC | CASSVGTTPEQYF
TRBJ2-7 | TRBV7-8 | . | TRBD2 | TGTGCCAGCAGCACCCGGGACGACCTAGCGGGGCAGTACTTC | CASSTRDDLAGQYF
TRBJ1-6 | TRBV6-5 | . | . | TGTGCCAGCAGTTACACCCGGTCCATTGGGTCACCCCTCCACTTT | CASSYTRSIGSPLHF
TRBJ2-7 | TRBV20-1 | . | TRBD2 | TGCAGTGCTAGTGAGCGGGGGGACTACGAGCAGTACTTC | CSASERGDYEQYF
TRBJ2-5 | TRBV7-9 | . | . | TGTGCCAGCAGCAGCCGCAGGGCTCAAGAGACCCAGTACTTC | CASSSRRAQETQYF
TRBJ1-2 | TRBV7-9 | . | TRBD1 | TGTGCCAGCAGAACAGGGGGAGGGGAAGGCTACACCTTC | CASRTGGGEGYTF
TRBJ2-5 | TRBV6-5 | . | . | TGTGCCAGCTCCCAGGGGGGAGCGGGGCAAGAGACCCAGTACTTC | CASSQGGAGQETQYF
TRBJ2-4 | TRBV24-1 | . | TRBD2 | TGTGCCACTTCTCTAGCGGGAGGTAGCATTCAGTACTTC | CATSLAGGSIQYF
TRBJ1-5 | TRBV5-1 | . | . | TGCGCCAGCAGCTTCCGGGCCCTGAGAAATCAGCCCCAGCATTTT | CASSFRALRNQPQHF
TRBJ2-1 | TRBV5-8 | . | . | TGTGCCAGCAGGACAGGGAGGAGCTCCTACAATGAGCAGTTCTTC | CASRTGRSSYNEQFF
TRBJ1-2 | TRBV6-5 | few | . | TGTGCCAGCAGGCTAGGGGCCTCTGGCTACACCTTC | CASRLGASGYTF
TRBJ2-1 | TRBV4-3 | . | . | TGCGCCAGCAGCCAAGCGGCTGAGCAGTTCTTC | CASSQAAEQFF
TRBJ1-1 | TRBV7-9 | . | . | TGTGCCAGCAGCTTAGCGTTGACCATGAACACTGAAGCTTTCTTT | CASSLALTMNTEAFF
TRBJ2-1 | TRBV28 | . | TRBD2 | TGTGCCAGCAGTTTAATGGCGGGAGCTTTGTATGAGCAGTTCTTC | CASSLMAGALYEQFF
TRBJ1-3 | TRBV18 | . | . | TGTGCCAGCTCACCAAAGACAGCCTCTGGAAACACCATATATTTT | CASSPKTASGNTIYF
TRBJ2-3 | TRBV7-7 | . | . | TGTGCCAGCAGCTTTGAGGGGGGGTCAGATACGCAGTATTTT | CASSFEGGSDTQYF
TRBJ1-1 | TRBV30 | . | TRBD1 | TGTGCCTGGAGTAAACAGGGGGTCACTGAAGCTTTCTTT | CAWSKQGVTEAFF
TRBJ2-2 | TRBV2 | . | . | TGTGCCAGCGGGGTGAGCCGGGGCTCGAACACCGGGGAGCTGTTTTTT | CASGVSRGSNTGELFF
TRBJ1-6 | TRBV19 | . | . | TGTGCCAGTAGTATGGGGAGAAGCAATTCACCCCTCCACTTT | CASSMGRSNSPLHF
TRBJ2-4 | TRBV7-8 | . | TRBD2 | TGTGCCAGCAGCCGCCGAGGTAGCGGGAGGAACATTCAGTACTTC | CASSRRGSGRNIQYF
TRBJ1-5 | TRBV27 | . | . | TGTGCCAGCAGTTTATCGCCAGTCTATAGCAATCAGCCCCAGCATTTT | CASSLSPVYSNQPQHF
TRBJ2-7 | TRBV5-1 | . | TRBD1 | TGCGCCAGCAGCTTACAGGGGTTTCGTGGGGAGCAGTACTTC | CASSLQGFRGEQYF